This TCR beta chain was sequenced for a study of T-cell reconstitution after alpha-beta-depleted transplantation in children. A note on this clonotype: Its target is unknown.

Study conclusions and caveats: Recipient T cells and thymic progenitors that survived were the source of the high TCRbeta diversity seen at day 60 in some patients. T-cell numbers and diversity, one year after transplant, stemmed largely from T cells that were newly produced. The study reportedly traced alpha-beta T cells about two months after transplant to several hundred expanded graft clones.

Germline V lookup: CDR1 DFQATT, CDR2 SNEGSKA (reference sequence). This CDR3 has 12 residues. Losses at the gene ends were 5 bases for V and 4 bases for J; bases not matched to a gene: 2. Unique molecular identifiers were built into the TCRbeta library. TCRdb recomputed calls from the PCR reads with MiXCR, one row per CDR3 protein. The top ten clones hold roughly two fifths of a sample with about 200,000 distinct CDR3 sequences, roughly 15% of them seen once. The material was PBMCs, mostly from graft donor cells, obtained 360 days after TCRalphabeta/CD19-depleted stem cell transplant. The rearrangement links TRBV20-1 to TRBJ2-5; 9 bases are a match to TRBD1. The sequence was collected from a male patient aged 2-15 years who had a stem cell transplant for acute lymphoblastic leukemia, so the T cells may come from the graft donor. This chain's CDR3 is CSAGTGIETQYF. The CDR3 nucleotides read TGCAGTGCTGGGACAGGGATAGAGACCCAGTACTTC.